A single sample is the source of the 31 T cell receptor beta chains below, sequenced in a study of graft-versus-host responses after intestinal transplantation. These receptors have no known antigen. Clones were read by immunoSEQ multiplex PCR, and TCRdb kept only the in-frame ones, dropping some. Here the sample spans around 55,000 clones, about 89% being singletons. Sample: unstimulated CD4+ T cells sorted from spleen or lymph node cells, taken before transplant. The source of these receptors is a human donor who was the organ donor for an intestinal transplant.

For this clone: The same CDR3 is also encoded by other DNA sequences in this sample. This chain joins TRBV9 and TRBJ2-7; TRBD2 matches at 8 bases. Germline CDR1 and CDR2: SGDLS and YYNGEE. The CDR3 has 16 residues. Trimming removed 4 bases from V and 4 bases from J; junction bases left unmatched: 13. CDR3 loop: CASSPNGGGSSYEQYF. The CDR3 nucleotides are TGTGCCAGCAGCCCCAACGGGGGGGGGAGCTCTTACGAGCAGTACTTC.

This chain uses TRBV7-6 with TRBJ2-3, with TRBD2 identical over 10 bases. The CDR3 totals 15 residues. The V and J ends lost 4 bases and 3 bases, in that order; junction bases with no gene match: 4. CDR1 is SGHVS, CDR2 FNYEAQ, per germline. The CDR3 DNA reads TGTGCCAGCAGCTGGGGGACTAGCGTGACAGATACGCAGTATTTT. Translating gives CASSWGTSVTDTQYF. Filled out from reference TRBV7-6 and TRBJ2-3, the complete variable domain reads GAGVSQSPRYKVTKRGQDVALRCDPISGHVSLYWYRQALGQGPEFLTYFNYEAQQDKSGLPNDRFSAERPEGSISTLTIQRTEQRDSAMYRCASSWGTSVTDTQYFGPGTRLTVL.

This clone was seen a few times. The V and J genes are TRBV7-3 and TRBJ1-2, with D possibly TRBD1 on 6 matching bases. V gave up 5 bases and J gave up 4 bases, with 11 bases separating them. The CDR3 length is 13 residues. CDR1 and CDR2 from the germline V gene are SGHTA and FQGTGA. CDR3 sequence (DNA): TGTGCCAGCAGCGAACAGGGTTCCTATGGCTACACCTTC. This translates into CASSEQGSYGYTF.

This clone was recorded only once. This chain links TRBV2 with TRBJ2-1; 14 nucleotides line up with TRBD2. Germline CDR1 is SNHLY and CDR2 is FYNNEI. With 4 bases clipped from V and 5 bases from J, the junction kept 4 bases outside the gene matches. This CDR3 spans 16 amino acids. CDR3 sequence reads: CASSGRLAGGHNEQFF. In DNA, the CDR3 is TGTGCCAGCAGTGGTCGACTAGCGGGAGGGCACAATGAGCAGTTCTTC.

The chain couples TRBV2 to TRBJ2-1, with TRBD2 matching over 12 bases. The CDR3 covers 15 residues. Germline V CDR1 and CDR2: SNHLY, FYNNEI. Unmatched junction bases numbered 8, after V lost 7 bases and J lost 7 bases. The CDR3 nucleotides are TGTGCCAGCACCAAGACTAGCGGGGGTTCGAATGAGCAGTTCTTC. This codes for CASTKTSGGSNEQFF.

This chain joins TRBV10-1 and TRBJ2-1; the match to TRBD2 covers 10 bases. Germline V gene data show CDR1 as WNHNN and CDR2 as SYGVQD (reference sequence). Losses at the gene ends were 2 bases for V and 8 bases for J; bases not matched to a gene: 18. The CDR3 runs 19 residues. CDR3 sequence reads: CASSEPPEAGGPISDEQFF. CDR3 DNA: TGCGCCAGCAGTGAGCCTCCAGAAGCGGGAGGGCCTATCTCGGATGAGCAGTTCTTC.

The chain uses TRBV28 and TRBJ1-5; 8 positions agree with TRBD1. Germline V CDR1 and CDR2: MDHEN, SYDVKM. CDR3 length equals 15 residues. V dropped 7 bases and J dropped 3; count of bases not matched to a gene: 8. CDR3 nucleotides: TGTGCCAGCACCGCCCCGACAGGGGTCAATCAGCCCCAGCATTTT. Translated, it gives CASTAPTGVNQPQHF.

This clone was counted a single time. At one boundary the junction diverges from the germline segment, which might be a read error. Different DNA sequences within this sample yield the same CDR3. J is TRBJ1-3 and V is TRBV9; D gene uncertain. The CDR3 consists of 15 residues. The germline V gene encodes CDR1 SGDLS and CDR2 YYNGEE. In nucleotides, the CDR3 is TGTGCTAGCAGCAATCCGCGGGGAACTGGAAACACCATATATTTT. Translation gives CASSNPRGTGNTIYF.

The gene calls are TRBV19 and TRBJ2-5, with TRBD2 matching over 8 bases. Germline V gene data show CDR1 as LNHDA and CDR2 as SQIVND (reference sequence). V shed 7 bases and J 5 bases; nucleotides not matched to a gene: 9. CDR3 length equals 14 residues. The CDR3 protein is CASKAGRAGETQYF. CDR3 in DNA: TGTGCCAGTAAGGCCGGGAGGGCCGGGGAGACCCAGTACTTC. The variable domain in full, completed from reference TRBV19 and TRBJ2-5, reads DGGITQSPKYLFRKEGQNVTLSCEQNLNHDAMYWYRQDPGQGLRLIYYSQIVNDFQKGDIAEGYSVSREKKESFPLTVTSAQKNPTAFYLCASKAGRAGETQYFGPGTRLLVL.

The rearrangement joins TRBV11-1 to TRBJ2-2; tentative D call: TRBD1 (6 bases). V lost 4 bases and J lost 9, with 12 bases in between. CDR1 SGHAT and CDR2 FQDESV come from the germline V gene (reference sequence). The CDR3 is made up of 13 amino acids. The CDR3 protein is CASSWIQGWELFF. The CDR3 DNA reads TGTGCCAGCAGCTGGATACAGGGATGGGAGCTGTTTTTT.

The gene calls are TRBV19 and TRBJ2-7; 7 bases match TRBD2. V lost 6 bases and J lost 5; bases outside the gene matches: 10. The CDR3 length is 14 residues. Germline CDR1 and CDR2: LNHDA and SQIVND (reference sequence). In nucleotides, the CDR3 is TGTGCCAGTAGACTTCATGGGGAGGGCGACGAGCAGTACTTC. Its protein product is CASRLHGEGDEQYF.

The V and J genes are TRBV4-1 and TRBJ2-2, with TRBD1 matching 9 bases. The CDR3 spans 16 residues. After removal of 4 bases from V and 6 bases from J, the junction contained 9 bases not matched to a gene. The germline gives CDR1 MGHRA, CDR2 YSYEKL. In nucleotides, the CDR3 is TGCGCCAGCAGCCCGGCTACTGGGACAGGGCCCGGGGAGCTGTTTTTT. Translated: CASSPATGTGPGELFF.

The chain is built from TRBV4-1 and TRBJ1-5; D remains ambiguous. The CDR3 spans 15 residues. Germline V gene data show CDR1 as MGHRA and CDR2 as YSYEKL. V lost 4 bases to trimming and J lost 7 bases, with 17 bases between them. The CDR3 coding sequence is TGCGCCAGCAGCCCCCGGGAGGGTTCTCGGCAGCCCCAGCATTTT. Its translation: CASSPREGSRQPQHF.

The chain recombines TRBV29-1 with TRBJ2-3, with a tentative D call TRBD2 (6 bases). V dropped 0 bases and J dropped 5 bases, with 15 bases sitting between them. The CDR3 length is 15 residues. Germline V gene data show CDR1 as SQVTM and CDR2 as ANQGSEA. The CDR3 sequence is CSVEDSWDSKDTQYF. The CDR3, as DNA: TGCAGCGTTGAAGATAGTTGGGACTCGAAAGATACGCAGTATTTT.

The chain carries TRBV5-1 and TRBJ2-1; 11 positions agree with TRBD2. V trimming: 0 bases; J trimming: 2 bases; junction bases outside the gene matches: 4. CDR3 length: 17 amino acids. Germline V lookup: CDR1 SGHRS, CDR2 YFSETQ. The CDR3 DNA sequence: TGCGCCAGCAGCTTGGTTCTAGCGGGAGGACCCTACAATGAGCAGTTCTTC. Amino acid sequence: CASSLVLAGGPYNEQFF.

The chain links TRBV28 to TRBJ2-5; TRBD2 matches 7 bases. Trimming cost V 3 bases and J 0 bases; bases outside gene matches: 10. Germline values: CDR1 MDHEN, CDR2 SYDVKM. CDR3 length: 17 residues. CDR3 protein: CASSFGRSSPYQETQYF. The DNA of the CDR3 is TGTGCCAGCAGTTTCGGGAGGTCCTCCCCGTACCAAGAGACCCAGTACTTC.

The rearrangement joins TRBV6-1 to TRBJ2-3; 7 bases agree with TRBD2. The germline CDR1 and CDR2 sequences are MNHNS and SASEGT. There are 16 residues in the CDR3. V gave up 4 bases and J gave up 5 bases; unmatched junction bases: 12. The CDR3, as DNA: TGTGCCAGCAGTGGGTCACGGGCGGGAGTTGAAGATACGCAGTATTTT. It encodes CASSGSRAGVEDTQYF.

V gene TRBV7-2 combines with J gene TRBJ2-3; 7 bases are a match to TRBD1. The CDR3 is 16 residues long. Germline loops: CDR1 SGHTA, CDR2 FQGNSA. The J segment lost 3 bases and the V segment lost 5 bases, leaving 11 bases of the junction unmatched. The CDR3 bases are TGTGCCAGCAGCGTCACAGGGGTGGGTGGAACAGATACGCAGTATTTT. This codes for CASSVTGVGGTDTQYF. Supplemented by reference TRBV7-2 and TRBJ2-3, the full variable domain reads GAGVSQSPSNKVTEKGKDVELRCDPISGHTALYWYRQSLGQGLEFLIYFQGNSAPDKSGLPSDRFSAERTGGSVSTLTIQRTQQEDSAVYLCASSVTGVGGTDTQYFGPGTRLTVL.

The V and J genes are TRBV7-9 and TRBJ2-3; the D gene is possibly TRBD1 (6 bases). The CDR3 runs to 15 residues. From germline, CDR1 is SEHNR and CDR2 FQNEAQ (reference sequence). Trimming removed 1 base at V and 2 bases at J, with 10 bases between. In DNA form, the CDR3 reads TGTGCCAGCAGCTTAGAACAGGGCTCCACAGATACGCAGTATTTT. This gives the protein CASSLEQGSTDTQYF.

The chain joins TRBV2 to TRBJ2-1, with 8 bases matching TRBD2. Trimming cost V 4 bases and J 9 bases; bases outside gene matches: 14. CDR1 is SNHLY, CDR2 FYNNEI, per germline. There are 16 residues in the CDR3. CDR3 protein: CASSAAGGLIMGEQFF. The CDR3 DNA reads as TGTGCCAGCAGTGCCGCGGGAGGATTGATTATGGGTGAGCAGTTCTTC.

The chain employs TRBV6-5 and TRBJ1-2; 12 bases are shared with TRBD1. The CDR3 runs to 15 residues. V lost 2 bases, J lost 8 bases, and 6 bases stayed unmatched. Germline CDR1 reads MNHEY; CDR2 reads SVGAGI. CDR3 amino acids: CASSYRGQGARGYTF. As DNA, the CDR3 is TGTGCCAGCAGTTACCGGGGACAGGGGGCGAGGGGCTACACCTTC.

The rearrangement joins TRBV2 to TRBJ1-3; 7 bases fit TRBD1. The CDR3 has 12 amino acids. Per the germline V gene, CDR1 is SNHLY and CDR2 is FYNNEI. With V trimmed by 10 bases and J by 4 bases, 4 bases remained unmatched. This CDR3 reads CATTGEGNTIYF. The CDR3 coding sequence is TGTGCCACTACAGGGGAGGGAAACACCATATATTTT.

This chain joins TRBV30 and TRBJ1-2; D is ambiguous. The CDR3 loop spans 14 amino acids. From germline, CDR1 is GTSNPN and CDR2 SVGIG (reference sequence). The CDR3 DNA is TGTGTCGCTACCCTAGCTAGATTTGTATATGGCTACACCTTC. Translation gives CVATLARFVYGYTF. Based on the CDR3 plus reference TRBV30 and TRBJ1-2, the full variable domain is SQTIHQWPATLVQPVGSPLSLECTVEGTSNPNLYWYRQAAGRGLQLLFYSVGIGQISSEVPQNLSASRPQDRQFILSSKKLLLSDSGFYLCVATLARFVYGYTFGSGTRLTVV.

The chain employs TRBV11-2 and TRBJ1-1; the D is unclear. The CDR3 has 11 amino acids. CDR1 is SGHAT and CDR2 is FQNNGV in the germline V gene. V was clipped by 2 bases and J by 11 bases, with 9 bases between them. The CDR3 spells CASSLRVIAFF. CDR3 DNA: TGTGCCAGCAGCTTACGGGTGATCGCTTTCTTT.

This chain links TRBV4-3 with TRBJ2-7; D is unclear. This CDR3 is 17 amino acids long. Germline V CDR1 and CDR2: LGHNA, YSLEER. V was cut by 0 bases and J by 2 bases, with 17 bases left in between. CDR3 amino acids: CASSQDYRVSSPYEQYF. CDR3 in DNA: TGCGCCAGCAGCCAAGACTACCGGGTCTCCTCCCCCTACGAGCAGTACTTC.

The rearrangement links TRBV7-2 to TRBJ2-3, with D unclear. The V gene's germline CDR1 is SGHTA and CDR2 FQGNSA. There are 15 residues in the CDR3. V lost 5 bases to trimming and J lost 1 base, with 13 bases between them. CDR3 protein: CASSPGDSRTDTQYF. DNA of the CDR3: TGTGCCAGCAGCCCCGGAGACTCTCGCACAGATACGCAGTATTTT.

This clone showed up just once. The chain employs TRBV19 and TRBJ2-3; D may be TRBD1 (6 bases). Trimming stripped 8 bases from V and 0 bases from J, with 9 bases between. Germline V gives CDR1 LNHDA, CDR2 SQIVND (reference sequence). The CDR3 consists of 13 residues. As DNA, the CDR3 is TGTGCCAGTGGGGGCTCTAGCACAGATACGCAGTATTTT. This translates into CASGGSSTDTQYF.

This chain connects TRBV19 to TRBJ1-3; D may be TRBD1 (5 bases). Germline-derived CDR1 and CDR2 are LNHDA and SQIVND (reference sequence). V lost 4 bases and J lost 4, with 14 bases in between. The CDR3 spans 15 residues. The chain's CDR3 is CASSSGPGAGNTIYF. The DNA of the CDR3 is TGTGCCAGTAGTAGCGGACCTGGGGCCGGAAACACCATATATTTT.

The chain recombines TRBV28 with TRBJ2-7; the D gene is possibly TRBD1 (5 bases). Trimming took off 6 bases at V and 6 bases at J, with 12 bases between the two ends. CDR3 size: 12 residues. Looked up from germline, CDR1 is MDHEN and CDR2 is SYDVKM. The CDR3 sequence is CASSLRGFEQYF. The DNA of the CDR3 is TGTGCCAGCAGCCTAAGGGGTTTCGAGCAGTACTTC. The whole variable domain, filled in from reference TRBV28 and TRBJ2-7, reads DVKVTQSSRYLVKRTGEKVFLECVQDMDHENMFWYRQDPGLGLRLIYFSYDVKMKEKGDIPEGYSVSREKKERFSLILESASTNQTSMYLCASSLRGFEQYFGPGTRLTVT.

The chain uses TRBV27 and TRBJ1-5; D ambiguous. Trimming removed 5 bases from V and 1 base from J, with 12 bases in between. This CDR3 contains 15 residues. Germline V gene data show CDR1 as MNHEY and CDR2 as SMNVEV (reference sequence). The CDR3 region has the DNA TGTGCCAGCAGTCCAACCAGGTCCAGCAATCAGCCCCAGCATTTT. Amino acids: CASSPTRSSNQPQHF.

The J gene is TRBJ2-1, the V gene TRBV5-1; TRBD2 is a possible D gene (6 bases). This CDR3 is 16 amino acids long. V was cut by 0 bases and J by 0 bases, with 10 bases left in between. Germline V gives CDR1 SGHRS, CDR2 YFSETQ. The CDR3 DNA reads as TGCGCCAGCAGCTTGGAACTAGCCAACTCCTACAATGAGCAGTTCTTC. The encoded protein is CASSLELANSYNEQFF.